Here is one TCR beta chain with its context. The data derive from a study of blood T cell repertoires in COVID-19. The data were produced by immunoSEQ multiplex PCR, yet TCRdb's version contains in-frame clones alone and is incomplete. The table records over 55,000 clones, 75% to 90% of them present only once. There are 16 residues in the CDR3. Germline assignment: CDR1 SNHLY and CDR2 FYNNEI. The junction had 9 bases not matched to a gene; V was cut back by 6 bases and J by 7 bases. The chain recombines TRBV2 with TRBJ2-7; 16 nucleotides match TRBD2. The receptor comes from a man aged 50 to 59 with active COVID-19. Sequencing was done on a sample of peripheral blood. CDR3 nucleotides: TGTGCCAGCAGCCTCGACTCGGGACTAGCGGGAGGGGAGCAGTACTTC. This encodes CASSLDSGLAGGEQYF.